This TCR beta chain was captured in a study of T-cell reconstitution after alpha-beta-depleted transplantation in children. CDR3 size: 18 residues. V lost 0 bases and J lost 3, with 16 bases in between. Germline CDR1 is KGHDR and CDR2 is SFDVKD. This clonotype was detected ten times or more. Library preparation (for TCRbeta) was performed with unique molecular identifiers. TCRdb reanalysed the PCR reads using MiXCR and keeps one entry per CDR3 protein. The data show 110,000 or so distinct CDR3 sequences, 6.4% seen once. Specimen: PBMCs, mostly from graft donor cells, collected 360 days after TCRalphabeta/CD19-depleted stem cell transplant. V usage is TRBV24-1 and J usage is TRBJ2-2, with D tentatively TRBD1 (6 bases). This receptor was obtained from a male patient aged 2 to 10 who had a stem cell transplant for acute lymphoblastic leukemia, so the T cells may come from the graft donor. The CDR3 DNA reads TGTGCCACCAGTGATTTGGGGGGCACGGGGAGATACACCGGGGAGCTGTTTTTT. Amino acids: CATSDLGGTGRYTGELFF.